This TCR beta chain was sequenced for a study of CD8+CD57+ T cells in acquired aplastic anemia. About the study: Sorting CD4+ and CD8+ cells gave DNA averaging about 3.2 ug. For CD4+ cells, healthy donors had an average of roughly 9.8 million reads.

TCR beta VDJ and CDR3 profiling used genomic DNA as template. Using its own MiXCR run on the reads, TCRdb lists one record per CDR3 protein. This table has around 170,000 distinct CDR3 sequences, approximately 49% appearing once. This clonotype was detected ten times or more. Its specificity is unknown. Findings and caveats of the study: Overlap between patients and controls comprised about 30 CD8+ CDR3 sequences. Any difference that existed in CD8+ Simpson's diversity between patients and controls was not significant.

CDR3 length: 18 amino acids. Germline assignment: CDR1 MGHRA and CDR2 YSYEKL. V shed 4 bases and J 5 bases; nucleotides not matched to a gene: 16. The clonotype comes from a human donor in good health. Sequenced input: sorted CD4+, CD8+, or CD8+CD57+ T cells (not recorded which) from PBMCs. The genes are TRBV4-1 and TRBJ2-5; 10 bases are shared with TRBD2. The CDR3 spells CASSPTLQAGGPRETQYF. CDR3 sequence (DNA): TGCGCCAGCAGCCCCACACTACAAGCGGGAGGGCCGAGGGAGACCCAGTACTTC.